The 20 T cell receptor beta chains presented below share a single source sample, sequenced in a study of blood T cell repertoires in COVID-19. Here immunoSEQ multiplex PCR was the method, and the copy in TCRdb shows in-frame clones only, minus some. The data hold approximately 300,000 clones, with roughly 87% observed a single time. The sequenced sample was PBMCs or T cells enriched from blood (not recorded which). The receptor source for this set is a woman between 25 and 40 years old who had recovered from COVID-19.

V and J are TRBV5-1 and TRBJ1-1; unclear D gene. The CDR3 has 16 residues. The germline V gene has CDR1 SGHRS and CDR2 YFSETQ. V lost 2 bases and J 5 bases, leaving 19 bases between the germline ends. In DNA form, the CDR3 reads TGCGCCAGCAGCTTCGGGGTTCGGGGAAGGGATACTGAAGCTTTCTTT. This codes for CASSFGVRGRDTEAFF. The full variable domain, with the rest looked up from reference TRBV5-1 and TRBJ1-1, is KAGVTQTPRYLIKTRGQQVTLSCSPISGHRSVSWYQQTPGQGLQFLFEYFSETQRNKGNFPGRFSGRQFSNSRSEMNVSTLELGDSALYLCASSFGVRGRDTEAFFGQGTRLTVV.

The rearrangement links TRBV24-1 to TRBJ2-1; 10 nucleotides agree with TRBD1. V gave up 7 bases and J gave up 7 bases; unmatched junction bases: 9. The CDR3 is made up of 15 amino acids. Germline CDR1 reads KGHDR; CDR2 reads SFDVKD. The CDR3 loop reads CATSDRDRGKNEQFF. The CDR3 region has the DNA TGTGCCACCAGCGACCGGGACAGGGGAAAAAATGAGCAGTTCTTC.

This clone appeared a single time. This chain links TRBV9 with TRBJ1-2, with TRBD1 matching over 10 bases. The CDR3 loop spans 15 amino acids. Germline assignment: CDR1 SGDLS and CDR2 YYNGEE. V lost 1 base and J lost 8; bases outside the gene matches: 8. This CDR3 reads CASSVRQGAVWGYTF. In DNA form, the CDR3 reads TGTGCCAGCAGCGTAAGACAGGGGGCCGTGTGGGGCTACACCTTC.

This clone was observed once. The CDR3 nucleotides read TGTGCCAGCAGTGACGGCAGCGGGAATGGCTACACCTTC. It codes for CASSDGSGNGYTF. The V gene is TRBV6-4, the J gene TRBJ1-2; no firm D call. The germline CDR1 and CDR2 sequences are MRHNA and SNTAGT. This CDR3 comprises 13 residues. Trimming left V 2 bases short and J 6 bases short, with 10 bases between.

The chain uses TRBV5-1 and TRBJ2-1; the D is unclear. Trimming took 4 bases from V and 10 from J, leaving 15 bases between them. The CDR3 length is 13 residues. Germline V gives CDR1 SGHRS, CDR2 YFSETQ. In DNA form, the CDR3 reads TGCGCCAGCAGCGCGGAATTCCTTGGGGAGCAGTTCTTC. Its translation: CASSAEFLGEQFF.

The rearrangement joins TRBV2 to TRBJ1-1; no clear D. V lost 4 bases, J lost 1 base, and 7 bases lay in between. There are 13 residues in the CDR3. Per germline, CDR1 SNHLY and CDR2 FYNNEI. The CDR3 reads CASSVTGNTEAFF. DNA for the CDR3: TGTGCCAGCAGTGTAACGGGGAACACTGAAGCTTTCTTT.

This chain joins TRBV30 and TRBJ1-5, with 7 bases aligning to TRBD1. With 3 bases clipped from V and 3 bases from J, the junction kept 5 bases outside the gene matches. CDR1 is GTSNPN, CDR2 SVGIG, per germline (reference sequence). The CDR3 has 14 amino acids. The DNA of the CDR3 is TGTGCCTGGAGGAAGGGGGCGGACAATCAGCCCCAGCATTTT. Amino acids: CAWRKGADNQPQHF.

This clone was observed a single time. CDR3 nucleotide sequence: TGCGCCAGCAGCTTGAGGGAGGGTCAGCCCCAGCATTTT. Its translation: CASSLREGQPQHF. The chain employs TRBV5-1 and TRBJ1-5; D remains ambiguous. Germline V gene data show CDR1 as SGHRS and CDR2 as YFSETQ. The CDR3 is 13 amino acids. Trimming removed 1 base from V and 6 bases from J, with 8 bases in between.

This chain links TRBV27 with TRBJ1-5; a possible D gene is TRBD1 (6 bases). There are 15 residues in the CDR3. V dropped 8 bases and J dropped 3 bases, with 17 bases sitting between them. CDR1 and CDR2 (germline): MNHEY, SMNVEV (reference sequence). The CDR3, as DNA: TGTGCCAGCGCCCCTTGGGACAACTCCAATCAGCCCCAGCATTTT. Translated: CASAPWDNSNQPQHF.

The chain has TRBV4-2 and TRBJ1-5; D unclear. Germline CDR1 LGHNA, CDR2 YNFKEQ. The CDR3 totals 18 residues. The V gene lost 0 bases and the J gene lost 3 bases, with 18 bases spanning the gap. CDR3 sequence: CASSQDKWAEPLNQPQHF. The CDR3 nucleotides are TGTGCCAGCAGCCAAGATAAGTGGGCAGAACCACTCAATCAGCCCCAGCATTTT.

The rearrangement links TRBV19 to TRBJ2-7, with D unresolved. V lost 1 base and J lost 0, with 4 bases in between. The germline V gene has CDR1 LNHDA and CDR2 SQIVND (reference sequence). The CDR3 sequence is 13 residues long. CDR3 sequence reads: CASSIADSYEQYF. The CDR3 coding sequence is TGTGCCAGTAGTATAGCAGACTCCTACGAGCAGTACTTC.

This rearrangement joins TRBV6-5 to TRBJ1-5; possibly TRBD1 for D (6 bases). Trimming stripped 6 bases from V and 1 base from J, with 7 bases between. The V gene's germline CDR1 is MNHEY and CDR2 SVGAGI. The CDR3 contains 13 residues. As DNA, the CDR3 is TGTGCCAGCAGAACAGGGAGCAATCAGCCCCAGCATTTT. It specifies CASRTGSNQPQHF.

In DNA form, the CDR3 reads TGCGCCAGCAGTCCAGAGTTTCCGGGACTAGCGGCTGAGCAGTTCTTC. This codes for CASSPEFPGLAAEQFF. The chain has TRBV5-1 and TRBJ2-1; TRBD2 aligns across 11 bases. V trimming: 5 bases; J trimming: 9 bases; junction bases outside the gene matches: 13. This CDR3 region has 16 residues. CDR1 and CDR2 (germline): SGHRS, YFSETQ.

The chain links TRBV19 to TRBJ1-1; D is unresolved. Germline assignment: CDR1 LNHDA and CDR2 SQIVND (reference sequence). The CDR3 length is 14 residues. With 3 bases removed from V and 6 bases from J, the gap between germline ends came to 14 bases. The CDR3 region is CASSIRGPGAEAFF. In nucleotides, the CDR3 is TGTGCCAGTAGTATCAGAGGACCCGGGGCTGAAGCTTTCTTT.

CDR3 sequence: CAISVDSSGTEAFF. Written as DNA, the CDR3 is TGTGCCATCAGTGTGGACTCGTCGGGCACTGAAGCTTTCTTT. This sequence joins TRBV10-3 and TRBJ1-1; D is unresolved. The germline gives CDR1 ENHRY, CDR2 SYGVKD. This CDR3 is 14 amino acids long. Trimming shortened V by 4 bases and J by 4 bases, and 13 bases separated the two germline ends.

The V call is TRBV2, the J call TRBJ1-2; D gene ambiguous. Trimming took off 2 bases at V and 0 bases at J, with 7 bases between the two ends. The V gene's germline CDR1 is SNHLY and CDR2 FYNNEI. The CDR3 sequence is 14 residues long. CDR3: CASSEMSANYGYTF. CDR3 sequence (DNA): TGTGCCAGCAGTGAAATGTCAGCTAACTATGGCTACACCTTC.

The chain combines TRBV5-1 with TRBJ1-1, with a weak D call TRBD1 (6 bases). CDR1 and CDR2 from the germline V gene are SGHRS and YFSETQ. Deletions cut 5 bases from V and 0 bases from J, with 14 bases between. This CDR3 spans 15 amino acids. Here the CDR3 DNA reads TGCGCCAGCAGGGGCGGGGGCCTGTTGAACACTGAAGCTTTCTTT. Translated, it gives CASRGGGLLNTEAFF.

The J gene is TRBJ2-5, the V gene TRBV30; 8 bases are shared with TRBD2. The CDR3 extends over 16 amino acids. V lost 0 bases to trimming and J lost 5 bases; unmatched junction nucleotides: 11. Germline assignment: CDR1 GTSNPN and CDR2 SVGIG (reference sequence). The CDR3 nucleotides are TGTGCCTGGAGTGTATCGTTTCGGGGGGGCTGGGAGACCCAGTACTTC. This codes for CAWSVSFRGGWETQYF. The full variable domain, completed using reference TRBV30 and TRBJ2-5, is SQTIHQWPATLVQPVGSPLSLECTVEGTSNPNLYWYRQAAGRGLQLLFYSVGIGQISSEVPQNLSASRPQDRQFILSSKKLLLSDSGFYLCAWSVSFRGGWETQYFGPGTRLLVL.

This clone was observed a handful of times. J is TRBJ1-4 and V is TRBV7-8, with no clear D. The CDR3 has 13 residues. Germline CDR1 is SGHVS and CDR2 is FQNEAQ. Trimming cost V 5 bases and J 7 bases, with 11 bases left between them. The CDR3 is CASSPRHIEKLFF. The CDR3 bases are TGTGCCAGCAGCCCCCGACATATTGAAAAACTGTTTTTT.

This sequence joins TRBV28 and TRBJ1-3; 9 nucleotides agree with TRBD1. Germline values: CDR1 MDHEN, CDR2 SYDVKM. With V trimmed by 4 bases and J by 8 bases, 6 bases remained unmatched. The CDR3 covers 14 residues. For the CDR3, the DNA is TGTGCCAGCAGTTCAGGGACAGGGACGGACACCATATATTTT. Its protein is CASSSGTGTDTIYF.